The clone carrying this TCR beta chain was found once. Its antigen remains unknown. The sample comes from a study of cytomegalovirus exposure and HLA in healthy donors. The study's findings and limits: The classifier reportedly diagnosed cytomegalovirus status with high specificity and sensitivity.

The CDR3 covers 14 residues. Germline CDR1 reads SGHTA; CDR2 reads FQGNSA. The J segment lost 6 bases and the V segment lost 4 bases, leaving 6 bases of the junction unmatched. Both 60 Vbeta primers and 13 Jbeta primers went into the PCR. Clones were sequenced by immunoSEQ multiplex PCR, and TCRdb holds only the in-frame ones, with some missing. Among about 140,000 clones listed, 70% to 85% were seen once. Sequencing used PBMCs. The V call is TRBV7-2, the J call TRBJ2-5; 9 nucleotides agree with TRBD2. The TCR originated in a man aged 25-40 years in good health and CMV-seropositive. CDR3 residues: CASSSGLASKTQYF. The CDR3 DNA sequence: TGTGCCAGCAGCTCGGGACTAGCCTCGAAGACCCAGTACTTC.